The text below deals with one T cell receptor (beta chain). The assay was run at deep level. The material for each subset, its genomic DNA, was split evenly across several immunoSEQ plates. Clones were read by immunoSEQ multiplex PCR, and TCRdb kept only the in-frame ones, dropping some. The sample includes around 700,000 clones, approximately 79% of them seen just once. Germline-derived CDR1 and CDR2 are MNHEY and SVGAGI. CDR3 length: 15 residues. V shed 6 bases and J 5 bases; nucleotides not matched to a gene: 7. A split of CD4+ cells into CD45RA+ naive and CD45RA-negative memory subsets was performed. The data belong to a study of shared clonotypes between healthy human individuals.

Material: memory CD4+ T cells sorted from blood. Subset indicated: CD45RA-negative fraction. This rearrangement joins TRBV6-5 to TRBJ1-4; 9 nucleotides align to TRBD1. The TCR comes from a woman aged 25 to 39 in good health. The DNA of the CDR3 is TGTGCCAGCAGCCCTACCGGGACAGGGAATGAAAAACTGTTTTTT. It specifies CASSPTGTGNEKLFF.